The subject of this entry is one T cell receptor beta chain. What it binds is not known. Germline V gene data show CDR1 as SGHRS and CDR2 as YFSETQ. The CDR3 consists of 12 residues. V was clipped by 6 bases and J by 8 bases, with 14 bases between them. TCRdb fed the 5' RACE reads into MiXCR, producing one record per CDR3 protein. The table lists about 480,000 distinct CDR3 sequences, 15% to 20% of them singletons. These data belong to a study of CD8 T cells in ankylosing spondylitis. The study, taken as a whole, reports: As reported, disease-linked clones showed significant enrichment in matched ankylosing spondylitis synovial fluid. Disease-linked clones, CD8+, were relatively rare in peripheral blood. A number of the motif variants had already been described in reactive arthritis synovial fluid and blood. Seemingly distinctive of ankylosing spondylitis blood was a TCR beta motif formed by eight highly homologous variants.

The source of this sequence is a male donor with ankylosing spondylitis. The chain carries TRBV5-1 and TRBJ1-2; unclear D gene. The sample taken for sequencing was blood, either unsorted or a sorted T cell fraction (not recorded which). The DNA of the CDR3 is TGCGCCAGCACGGGTGGATCTGGGGGCTACACCTTC. It yields the protein CASTGGSGGYTF. The whole variable domain, filled in from reference TRBV5-1 and TRBJ1-2, reads KAGVTQTPRYLIKTRGQQVTLSCSPISGHRSVSWYQQTPGQGLQFLFEYFSETQRNKGNFPGRFSGRQFSNSRSEMNVSTLELGDSALYLCASTGGSGGYTFGSGTRLTVV.